The 12 T cell receptor beta chains below were found in one sample sequenced in a study of shared clonotypes between healthy human individuals. Positive CCR7 selection of CD45RO-negative cells yielded the naive CD8 cells, and terminally differentiated effector memory CD45RA+ cells were excluded. Libraries were prepared by immunoSEQ multiplex PCR; TCRdb keeps only in-frame clonotypes and omits some of them. The sample consists of about 1,800,000 clones, around 96% of them appearing once. The sample was naive CD8+ T cells sorted from blood. The receptors here all came from a man aged 18 to 29 in good health.

The chain employs TRBV4-3 and TRBJ2-7; the match to TRBD2 covers 11 bases. J lost 6 bases, V lost 0 bases, and 4 bases had no gene match. In germline, CDR1 is LGHNA, CDR2 YSLEER. The CDR3 runs to 15 residues. The CDR3 protein is CASSQELAGAGEQYF. Written as DNA, the CDR3 is TGCGCCAGCAGCCAAGAACTAGCGGGAGCGGGCGAGCAGTACTTC.

The chain joins TRBV5-4 to TRBJ1-2, with 7 bases lining up with TRBD1. J gave up 2 bases and V 0 bases, and 13 bases lay outside the gene matches. The CDR3 runs 18 residues. CDR1 and CDR2 (germline): SGHNT, YYREEE (reference sequence). As DNA, the CDR3 is TGTGCCAGCAGCTTGGTTTCAGGCAGACAGGGACGGAACTATGGCTACACCTTC. Translated, it gives CASSLVSGRQGRNYGYTF. The variable domain in full, with the rest retrieved from reference TRBV5-4 and TRBJ1-2, is ETGVTQSPTHLIKTRGQQVTLRCSSQSGHNTVSWYQQALGQGPQFIFQYYREEENGRGNFPPRFSGLQFPNYSSELNVNALELDDSALYLCASSLVSGRQGRNYGYTFGSGTRLTVV.

This rearrangement joins TRBV5-1 to TRBJ2-7, with 8 positions matching TRBD1. CDR1 and CDR2 (germline): SGHRS, YFSETQ. After removal of 4 bases from V and 4 bases from J, the junction contained 10 bases not matched to a gene. This CDR3 spans 15 amino acids. The DNA of the CDR3 is TGCGCCAGCAGCACCTCCGGGACAGGAGGTTACGAGCAGTACTTC. Its protein is CASSTSGTGGYEQYF.

This clone was observed once. V and J are TRBV4-2 and TRBJ2-2, with TRBD2 identical over 11 bases. Germline V gives CDR1 LGHNA, CDR2 YNFKEQ. V lost 5 bases to trimming and J lost 4 bases; unmatched junction nucleotides: 6. CDR3 size: 16 residues. In DNA, the CDR3 is TGTGCCAGCAGCTATCTGACTAGCGGGGTCACCGGGGAGCTGTTTTTT. Residues: CASSYLTSGVTGELFF.

In this sample, this clone turned up once. This chain links TRBV5-1 with TRBJ2-7, with a weak D call TRBD2 (5 bases). The CDR3 extends over 13 amino acids. Trimming removed 2 bases at V and 3 bases at J, with 9 bases between. CDR1 is SGHRS and CDR2 is YFSETQ in the germline V gene. The CDR3: CASSFGVLYEQYF. The CDR3 bases are TGCGCCAGCAGCTTCGGGGTTCTCTACGAGCAGTACTTC.

The chain links TRBV30 to TRBJ2-1; the D call may be TRBD1 or TRBD2 (5 bases each). CDR3 length equals 13 residues. Trimming shortened V by 0 bases and J by 9 bases, and 12 bases separated the two germline ends. The germline V gene encodes CDR1 GTSNPN and CDR2 SVGIG (reference sequence). As DNA, the CDR3 is TGTGCCTGGAGTGTATCTGGGGCGGGTGAGCAGTTCTTC. Amino acids: CAWSVSGAGEQFF.

This rearrangement joins TRBV6-1 to TRBJ1-5; D gene uncertain. Germline CDR1 and CDR2: MNHNS and SASEGT. The CDR3 sequence is 14 residues long. Trimming cost V 10 bases and J 3 bases, with 16 bases left between them. The CDR3 DNA reads TGTGCCACCGAGATTCCAGGTTCCAATCAGCCCCAGCATTTT. Protein: CATEIPGSNQPQHF.

This chain links TRBV9 with TRBJ2-2; D possibly corresponds to TRBD1 (6 bases). The V and J ends lost 3 bases and 7 bases respectively, with 22 bases between them. CDR1 and CDR2 (germline): SGDLS, YYNGEE. The CDR3 contains 17 residues. This CDR3 reads CASSAPLGWGPIGELFF. CDR3 DNA sequence: TGTGCCAGCAGCGCCCCACTGGGGTGGGGGCCAATCGGGGAGCTGTTTTTT. The complete variable domain, with remaining parts taken from reference TRBV9 and TRBJ2-2, reads DSGVTQTPKHLITATGQRVTLRCSPRSGDLSVYWYQQSLDQGLQFLIQYYNGEERAKGNILERFSAQQFPDLHSELNLSSLELGDSALYFCASSAPLGWGPIGELFFGEGSRLTVL.

The chain employs TRBV6-5 and TRBJ2-7; D perhaps matches TRBD2 (6 bases). Germline V gene sequence: CDR1 MNHEY, CDR2 SVGAGI. Trimming pared 0 bases from V and 6 bases from J, leaving 12 bases between. This CDR3 is 14 amino acids long. The CDR3 region is CASSYSKRGGEQYF. In nucleotides, the CDR3 is TGTGCCAGCAGTTACTCGAAAAGGGGAGGCGAGCAGTACTTC.

Worth noting for this clone: Possible read error: a much larger clone is one base away. Other DNA sequences in the sample encode the same CDR3. The V call is TRBV5-6, the J call TRBJ1-1; no reliable D call. V shed 2 bases and J shed 3 bases, with 5 bases lying between them. There are 12 residues in the CDR3. Germline V gene data show CDR1 as SGHDT and CDR2 as YYEEEE. The CDR3 reads CASSLGDTEAFF. CDR3 nucleotides: TGTGCCAGCAGCTTAGGAGACACTGAAGCTTTCTTT.

The rearrangement links TRBV11-2 to TRBJ2-5; the D gene is possibly TRBD2 (6 bases). The CDR3 loop spans 12 amino acids. Germline V CDR1 and CDR2: SGHAT, FQNNGV. The V and J ends lost 3 bases and 7 bases respectively, with 9 bases between them. CDR3 DNA: TGTGCCAGCAGCTTTTTCGGGGGGACCCAGTACTTC. Its protein product is CASSFFGGTQYF.

The V gene is TRBV27, the J gene TRBJ2-7, with 13 bases that match TRBD2. The trim removed 5 bases at V and 3 bases at J, leaving 1 base unmatched. The CDR3 loop spans 14 amino acids. Germline V gives CDR1 MNHEY, CDR2 SMNVEV (reference sequence). The DNA for the CDR3 is TGTGCCAGCAGTACTAGCGGGAGGGACTACGAGCAGTACTTC. This gives the protein CASSTSGRDYEQYF.